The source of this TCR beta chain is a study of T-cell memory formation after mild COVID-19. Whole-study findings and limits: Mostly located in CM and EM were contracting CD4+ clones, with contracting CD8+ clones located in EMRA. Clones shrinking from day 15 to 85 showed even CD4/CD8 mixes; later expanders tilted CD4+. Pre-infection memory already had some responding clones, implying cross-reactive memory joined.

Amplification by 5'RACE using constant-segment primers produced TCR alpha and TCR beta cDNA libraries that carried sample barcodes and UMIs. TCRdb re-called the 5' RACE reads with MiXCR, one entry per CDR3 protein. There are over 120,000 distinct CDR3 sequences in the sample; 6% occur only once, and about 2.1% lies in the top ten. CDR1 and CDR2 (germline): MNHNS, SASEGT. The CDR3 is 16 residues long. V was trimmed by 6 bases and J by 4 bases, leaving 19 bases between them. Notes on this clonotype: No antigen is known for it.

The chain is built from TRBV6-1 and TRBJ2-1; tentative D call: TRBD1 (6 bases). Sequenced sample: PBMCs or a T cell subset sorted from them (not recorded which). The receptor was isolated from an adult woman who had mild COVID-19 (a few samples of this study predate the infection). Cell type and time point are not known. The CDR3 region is CASSLGQDRAYNEQFF. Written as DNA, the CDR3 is TGTGCCAGCAGCCTAGGGCAGGACAGAGCTTACAATGAGCAGTTCTTC.